The entry below describes one TCR beta chain. Its antigen is undetermined. These data come from a study of cytomegalovirus exposure and HLA in healthy donors. Study-wide results and limits: Cytomegalovirus association was listed for 150 or so TCR beta chains. As was reported, the HLA-A and HLA-B alleles of most subjects were accurately predicted from TCR beta sequences.

Germline-derived CDR1 and CDR2 are SGHTA and FQGNSA. The CDR3 contains 13 residues. Trimming pared 5 bases from V and 4 bases from J, leaving 9 bases between. PCR amplification relied on 60 Vbeta primers (plus 13 Jbeta primers). Per the original data handling: It was a later analysis that counted 83 million or so unique TCR beta chains, of which around 11 million were shared. Method: immunoSEQ multiplex PCR; TCRdb's copy keeps in-frame clones and lacks some. V and J calls plus clone size are reproduced from that table; the DNA served to infer D and trimming. The table records 100,000 to 120,000 clones, around 80% of them present only once.

The V and J genes are TRBV7-2 and TRBJ1-3; unclear D gene. The receptor's source is a woman aged 55-70 years in good health and CMV-seropositive. The sample was PBMCs. CDR3 in DNA: TGTGCCAGCAGCGCGTCCCGGGGAAACACCATATATTTT. This translates into CASSASRGNTIYF.